The clone carrying this T cell receptor beta chain showed up just a few times. The V end was cut by 6 bases, the J end by 5 bases, with 16 bases between. This CDR3 spans 14 amino acids. CDR1 and CDR2 from the germline V gene are DFQATT and SNEGSKA (reference sequence). TCRdb re-called the 5' RACE reads through MiXCR, storing one row per CDR3 protein. The sample includes fewer than 85,000 distinct CDR3 sequences, roughly 12% of them seen just once. These data belong to a study of early T cells in non-severe SARS-CoV-2 infection. The starting material was whole blood, obtained at baseline. The TCR originated in an adult who was a healthcare worker with PCR-confirmed SARS-CoV-2 infection or an uninfected control (not recorded which). The chain has TRBV20-1 and TRBJ2-2, with D perhaps matching TRBD2 (6 bases). CDR3 amino acids: CSAPGGMRTGELFF. In nucleotides, the CDR3 is TGCAGTGCCCCTGGGGGGATGAGAACCGGGGAGCTGTTTTTT.